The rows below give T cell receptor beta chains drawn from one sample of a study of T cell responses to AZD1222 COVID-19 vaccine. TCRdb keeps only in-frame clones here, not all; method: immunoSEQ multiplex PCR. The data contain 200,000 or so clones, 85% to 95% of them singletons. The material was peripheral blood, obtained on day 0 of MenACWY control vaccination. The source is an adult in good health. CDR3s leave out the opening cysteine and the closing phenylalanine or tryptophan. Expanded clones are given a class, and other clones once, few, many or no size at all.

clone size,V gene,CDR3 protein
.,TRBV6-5,ASSYMRNYNSPLH
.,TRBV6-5,ASSLQGGTEAF
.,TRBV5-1,ASSFLEVSSGNTIY
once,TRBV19,ATREGWYGYT
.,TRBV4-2,ASSQARQSEAF
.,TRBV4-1,ASSQEPGNQPQH
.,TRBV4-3,ASSARTGGDEQF
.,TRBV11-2,ASTRFAENTEAF
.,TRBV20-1,SAREPGEAF
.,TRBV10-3,AISEGQVQAKNIQY
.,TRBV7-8,ASSLRGALYGYT
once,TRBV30,AWNGAAFRYEQY
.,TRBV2,ASSAVSNQPQH
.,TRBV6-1,ASSESGGGQPQH
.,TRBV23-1,ASSPQSARGAVGNTIY
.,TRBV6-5,ASSYTTGHTIY
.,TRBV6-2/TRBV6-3,ASSYREGGQRSPTEAF
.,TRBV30,AWSPGLRDYGYT
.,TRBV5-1,ASSQQGRNGYT
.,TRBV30,AWRTLNTGYGYT
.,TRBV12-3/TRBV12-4,ASSLVSYEQY
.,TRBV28,ASRGGVSTNTEAF
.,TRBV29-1,SLSTDPSKPYGYT
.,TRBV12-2,ASRLVKARGYTGELF
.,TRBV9,ASSERTGSNQPQH
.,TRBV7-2,ASSLLARGSNQPQH
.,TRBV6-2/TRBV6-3,ASSSRAPRHSPLH
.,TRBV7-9,ASSLGLAGASEQF
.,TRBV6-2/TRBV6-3,ASSFRTGYEQY
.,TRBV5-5,ASSLVGQGKNTIY
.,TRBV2,ASSEVQGNQETQY
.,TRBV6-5,ASSYSTAIGEQY
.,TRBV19,ASSKMGGRGYGYT
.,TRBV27,ASSSPGRLTEAF
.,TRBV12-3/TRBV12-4,ASRTSAVPREF
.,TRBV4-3,ASSQEEGHEQF
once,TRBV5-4,ASSLVLRGLPDTQY
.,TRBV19,ASSPGGGLTPLH
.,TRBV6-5,ASKPGQKNNEQF
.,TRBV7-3,ASSSHPGQGAFVKNIQY
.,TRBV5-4,ASSQGLAGGRNEQY
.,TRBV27,ASSSGTGLAYGYT
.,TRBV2,ASSQGSGPYGYT
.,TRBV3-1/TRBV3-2,ASSQDTRGNYGYT
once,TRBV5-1,ASSITTGSGANVLT
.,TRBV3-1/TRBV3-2,ASSQGGPYSNQPQH
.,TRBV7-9,ASSLGLTEANYGYT
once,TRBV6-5,ASSPWTGGTYEQY
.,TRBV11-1,ASRLAGGNSPLH
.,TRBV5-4,ASRPGTSGNTIY
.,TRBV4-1,ASSHLGQGRRTGELF
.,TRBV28,ASSPTSVRSLYEQY
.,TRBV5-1,ASNLAGGHTGELF